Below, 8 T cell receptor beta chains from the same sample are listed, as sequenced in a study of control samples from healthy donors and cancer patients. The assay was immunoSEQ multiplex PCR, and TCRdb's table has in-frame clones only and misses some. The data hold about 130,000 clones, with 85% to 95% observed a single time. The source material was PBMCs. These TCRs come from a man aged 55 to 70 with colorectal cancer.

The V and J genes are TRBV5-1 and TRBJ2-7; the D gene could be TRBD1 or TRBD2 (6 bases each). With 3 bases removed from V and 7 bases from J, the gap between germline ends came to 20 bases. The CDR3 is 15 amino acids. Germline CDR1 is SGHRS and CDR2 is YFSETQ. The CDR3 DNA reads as TGCGCCAGCAGCTGGGGGCGCGGGGCGGCTATGGAGCAGTACTTC. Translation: CASSWGRGAAMEQYF.

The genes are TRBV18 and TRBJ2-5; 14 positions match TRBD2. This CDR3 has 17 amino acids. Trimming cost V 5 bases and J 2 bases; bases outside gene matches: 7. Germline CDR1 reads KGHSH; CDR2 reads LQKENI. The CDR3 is CASSRTSGGPLQETQYF. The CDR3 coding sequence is TGTGCCAGCTCAAGGACTAGCGGGGGGCCACTTCAAGAGACCCAGTACTTC.

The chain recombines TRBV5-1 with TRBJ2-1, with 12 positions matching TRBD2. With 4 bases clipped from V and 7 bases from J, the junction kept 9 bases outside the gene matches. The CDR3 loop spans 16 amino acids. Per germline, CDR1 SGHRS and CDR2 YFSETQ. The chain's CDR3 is CASSRLAGVIGNEQFF. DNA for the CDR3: TGCGCCAGCAGCAGACTAGCGGGGGTTATTGGGAATGAGCAGTTCTTC.

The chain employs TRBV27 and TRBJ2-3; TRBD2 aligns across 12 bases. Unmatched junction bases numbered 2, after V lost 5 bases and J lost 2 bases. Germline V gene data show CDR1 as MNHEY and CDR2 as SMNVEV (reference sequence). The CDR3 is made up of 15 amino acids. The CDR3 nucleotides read TGTGCCAGCAGTCTAGCGGGGGGGGTCACAGATACGCAGTATTTT. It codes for CASSLAGGVTDTQYF.

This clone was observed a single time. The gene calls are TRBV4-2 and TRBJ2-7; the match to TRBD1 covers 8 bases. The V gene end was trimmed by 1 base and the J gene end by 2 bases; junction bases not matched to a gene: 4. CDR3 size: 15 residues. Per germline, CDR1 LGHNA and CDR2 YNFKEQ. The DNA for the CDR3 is TGTGCCAGCAGCCAAGTGGGGACAGGACCCTACGAGCAGTACTTC. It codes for CASSQVGTGPYEQYF.

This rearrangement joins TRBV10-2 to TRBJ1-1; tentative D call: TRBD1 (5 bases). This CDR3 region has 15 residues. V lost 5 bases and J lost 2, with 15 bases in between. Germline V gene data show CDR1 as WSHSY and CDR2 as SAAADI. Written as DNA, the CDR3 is TGCGCCAGCAGTCCCAGTCCGGGGACTAACACTGAAGCTTTCTTT. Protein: CASSPSPGTNTEAFF.

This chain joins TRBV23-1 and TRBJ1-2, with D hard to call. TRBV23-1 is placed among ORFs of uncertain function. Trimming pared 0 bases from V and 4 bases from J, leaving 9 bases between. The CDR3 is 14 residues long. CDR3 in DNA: TGCGCCAGCAGTCAATCCACAGCGATCTATGGCTACACCTTC. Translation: CASSQSTAIYGYTF.

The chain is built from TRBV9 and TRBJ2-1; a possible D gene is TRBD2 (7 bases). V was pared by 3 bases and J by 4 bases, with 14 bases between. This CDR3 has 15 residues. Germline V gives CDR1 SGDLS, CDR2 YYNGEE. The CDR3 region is CASSAPAGAYNEQFF. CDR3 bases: TGTGCCAGCAGCGCCCCGGCGGGGGCTTACAATGAGCAGTTCTTC.